The rows below give T cell receptor beta chains drawn from one sample of a study of T cells in localized non-small cell lung cancer. TCRdb's table, derived via immunoSEQ multiplex PCR, lists solely in-frame clones and lacks some. The table has around 7,500 clones, 85% to 95% seen once. The material was peripheral blood, obtained before any cancer treatment. All receptors come from a woman aged 35 to 69 with stage I lung adenocarcinoma. CDR3s include the opening cysteine and the closing phenylalanine or tryptophan. A D gene is named only where the DNA matches it firmly. The size entry is marked missing in some rows and otherwise reads once, few, many or a size class.

-	-	TRBV7-3	TRBJ2-5	CASSLGVWGQETQYF	TGTGCCAGCAGCTTAGGGGTCTGGGGTCAAGAGACCCAGTACTTC
-	-	TRBV19	TRBJ1-4	CASSIGQGIEKLFF	TGTGCCAGTAGTATCGGCCAGGGGATAGAAAAACTGTTTTTT
TRBD1	once	TRBV6-1	TRBJ1-6	CASDRQGGFSPLHF	TGTGCCAGCGACCGACAGGGAGGCTTTTCACCCCTCCACTTT
-	once	TRBV27	TRBJ1-1	CASRGKNTEAFF	TGTGCCAGCAGGGGTAAGAACACTGAAGCTTTCTTT
-	few	TRBV5-1	TRBJ2-2	CASSLGTGRTGELFF	TGCGCCAGCAGCTTGGGGACGGGGAGGACCGGGGAGCTGTTTTTT
-	few	TRBV5-1	TRBJ1-2	CASSLGLSNYGYTF	TGCGCCAGCAGCTTGGGTCTCTCTAACTATGGCTACACCTTC
TRBD1	-	TRBV10-3	TRBJ1-2	CAISEGDSNYGYTF	TGTGCCATCAGTGAAGGGGACAGCAACTATGGCTACACCTTC
TRBD1	once	TRBV19	TRBJ1-2	CASSRGQGIMGGYTF	TGTGCCAGTAGTAGGGGACAGGGGATAATGGGCGGCTACACCTTC
-	-	TRBV7-6	TRBJ2-7	CASSNWTNQQYF	TGTGCCAGCAGCAATTGGACGAACCAGCAGTACTTC
-	once	TRBV30	TRBJ2-5	CAWSVRETQYF	TGTGCCTGGAGTGTAAGAGAGACCCAGTACTTC
TRBD2	-	TRBV5-1	TRBJ2-1	CASSSHPGLAGVEQFF	TGCGCCAGCAGCTCGCACCCGGGACTAGCGGGGGTGGAACAGTTCTTC
-	-	TRBV18	TRBJ2-5	CASSPTQETQYF	TGTGCCAGCTCACCTACACAAGAGACCCAGTACTTC
TRBD1	-	TRBV27	TRBJ2-7	CASSLSLDRGREQYF	TGTGCCAGCAGTTTATCCCTCGACAGGGGGCGAGAGCAGTACTTC
-	-	TRBV7-9	TRBJ2-2	CASSFLRGPDRSYTGELFF	TGTGCCAGCAGCTTCTTACGGGGCCCAGACAGGAGCTACACCGGGGAGCTGTTTTTT
TRBD1	-	TRBV30	TRBJ2-7	CAWGQDYEQYF	TGTGCCTGGGGACAGGACTACGAGCAGTACTTC
TRBD1	-	TRBV18	TRBJ1-5	CASSPRGWTGYSNQPQHF	TGTGCCAGCTCACCACGAGGCTGGACAGGGTATAGCAATCAGCCCCAGCATTTT
-	-	TRBV2	TRBJ1-2	CASSETGRYGYTF	TGTGCCAGCAGTGAAACAGGTCGCTATGGCTACACCTTC
TRBD1	-	TRBV4-2	TRBJ2-5	CASSQGQVLETQYF	TGTGCCAGCAGCCAGGGACAGGTTTTAGAGACCCAGTACTTC
-	-	TRBV19	TRBJ1-4	CASSPQSSEREKLFF	TGTGCCAGTAGCCCCCAGAGCTCCGAGCGGGAAAAACTGTTTTTT
-	once	TRBV6-5	TRBJ1-3	CASSYGRNSGNTIYF	TGTGCCAGCAGTTACGGCCGGAACTCTGGAAACACCATATATTTT
TRBD2	-	TRBV2	TRBJ2-7	CASSELGLAGPYEQYF	TGTGCCAGCAGTGAACTAGGTCTAGCGGGACCCTACGAGCAGTACTTC
TRBD2	-	TRBV7-8	TRBJ2-7	CASSLLGGSIDEQYF	TGTGCCAGCAGCCTACTCGGCGGGAGTATCGACGAGCAGTACTTC
TRBD2	-	TRBV5-1	TRBJ2-7	CASSLGTSGGYEQYF	TGCGCCAGCAGCTTGGGGACTAGCGGGGGTTACGAGCAGTACTTC
-	-	TRBV6-6	TRBJ1-6	CASSMKGGRSPLHF	TGTGCCAGCAGTATGAAAGGGGGAAGGTCACCCCTCCACTTT
-	-	TRBV2	TRBJ1-2	CASSGDRYGYTF	TGTGCCAGCAGTGGGGACCGCTATGGCTACACCTTC
TRBD1	-	TRBV11-2	TRBJ2-4	CASSLDPGQGKNIQYF	TGTGCCAGCAGCTTGGATCCGGGACAGGGGAAAAACATTCAGTACTTC
TRBD1	-	TRBV5-4	TRBJ1-2	CASSRSGTGINYGYTF	TGTGCCAGCAGCAGATCCGGGACAGGGATTAACTATGGCTACACCTTC
-	-	TRBV27	TRBJ1-1	CASSSQGWTEAFF	TGTGCCAGCAGTTCACAGGGTTGGACTGAAGCTTTCTTT
TRBD2	-	TRBV30	TRBJ2-7	CAWSVSGLQYF	TGTGCCTGGAGTGTCTCGGGACTACAGTACTTC
-	-	TRBV7-9	TRBJ1-5	CASSSRGNQPQHF	TGTGCCAGCAGCTCTCGGGGCAATCAGCCCCAGCATTTT
-	-	TRBV29-1	TRBJ2-5	CSVSQGALQETQYF	TGCAGCGTATCACAGGGCGCTCTGCAAGAGACCCAGTACTTC
-	-	TRBV5-4	TRBJ1-5	CASSLDGNNQPQHF	TGTGCCAGCAGCTTGGACGGAAACAATCAGCCCCAGCATTTT
-	-	TRBV7-2	TRBJ2-7	CASSTGAGPSYEQYF	TGTGCCAGCAGCACCGGGGCAGGGCCTTCCTACGAGCAGTACTTC
TRBD1	-	TRBV6-5	TRBJ2-5	CASSYQGQGETQYF	TGTGCCAGCAGTTACCAAGGACAGGGGGAGACCCAGTACTTC
-	-	TRBV7-6	TRBJ2-1	CASSLRRELYNEQFF	TGTGCCAGCAGCTTACGGAGGGAGCTTTACAATGAGCAGTTCTTC
-	-	TRBV2	TRBJ2-1	CASSGAGQQNNEQFF	TGTGCCAGCAGCGGTGCGGGACAGCAGAACAATGAGCAGTTCTTC
TRBD1	-	TRBV7-9	TRBJ1-2	CASSPDRDEGYTF	TGTGCCAGCAGCCCGGACAGGGATGAGGGCTACACCTTC
-	-	TRBV27	TRBJ1-1	CASSLRGENTEAFF	TGTGCCAGCAGTTTGAGAGGGGAGAACACTGAAGCTTTCTTT
TRBD1	-	TRBV6-4	TRBJ1-2	CASPQGRGYGYTF	TGTGCCAGCCCACAGGGGAGAGGATATGGCTACACCTTC
TRBD1	once	TRBV6-1	TRBJ2-7	CASTRFTGGSYEQYF	TGTGCCAGCACTCGATTTACAGGGGGCTCCTACGAGCAGTACTTC
-	-	TRBV5-4	TRBJ2-1	CASSPTDNEQFF	TGTGCCAGCAGCCCCACAGACAATGAGCAGTTCTTC
-	-	TRBV4-2	TRBJ2-6	CASSQDLGRMANVLTF	TGTGCCAGCAGCCAAGATCTCGGGCGTATGGCCAACGTCCTGACTTTC
-	-	TRBV2	TRBJ2-2	CASSLRGSTGELFF	TGTGCCAGCAGTCTCAGGGGCAGCACCGGGGAGCTGTTTTTT
TRBD1	-	TRBV29-1	TRBJ1-1	CSGRGPGTEAFF	TGCAGCGGCAGGGGGCCCGGCACTGAAGCTTTCTTT
-	-	TRBV5-1	TRBJ1-2	CASSLVPVSYGYTF	TGCGCCAGCAGCTTGGTGCCGGTTTCCTATGGCTACACCTTC
TRBD2	-	TRBV7-6	TRBJ2-5	CASSLEPRTSGRGVAQYF	TGTGCCAGCAGTCTCGAGCCCCGGACTAGCGGGAGGGGGGTGGCCCAGTACTTC
-	-	TRBV6-5	TRBJ2-7	CASSYGDTYEQYF	TGTGCCAGCAGTTACGGGGATACCTACGAGCAGTACTTC
-	-	TRBV10-3	TRBJ2-7	CAISESARAYEQYF	TGTGCCATCAGTGAGTCTGCCAGGGCCTACGAGCAGTACTTC
TRBD2	-	TRBV7-9	TRBJ2-1	CASSPFAGGPLNEQFF	TGTGCCAGCAGCCCCTTTGCGGGAGGGCCCCTCAATGAGCAGTTCTTC
TRBD1	-	TRBV5-1	TRBJ1-5	CASSLEGQAGQPQHF	TGCGCCAGCAGCTTGGAGGGACAGGCGGGCCAGCCCCAGCATTTT
-	-	TRBV27	TRBJ2-3	CASSLRTSTDTQYF	TGTGCCAGCAGTTTACGTACTAGCACAGATACGCAGTATTTT
TRBD1	-	TRBV19	TRBJ1-5	CASSLRTGGEVDNQPQHF	TGTGCCAGTAGCCTTAGGACAGGGGGCGAGGTGGACAATCAGCCCCAGCATTTT